The 32 T cell receptor beta chains presented below share a single source sample, sequenced in a study of blood T cells in healthy people across ages. The authors ran a second PCR of about 6 to 11 cycles using a sample-barcoded 5' primer and a J-beta primer mix. TCRdb ran MiXCR on the 5' RACE reads and lists one entry per CDR3 protein. The data hold more than 1 million distinct CDR3 sequences, with 40% to 45% observed a single time. Sequenced: blood. These receptor sequences come from an older woman in good health.

V is TRBV6-1 and J is TRBJ2-1; TRBD1 agrees at 11 bases. J gave up 7 bases and V 6 bases, and 11 bases lay outside the gene matches. Germline CDR1 is MNHNS and CDR2 is SASEGT. This CDR3 has 16 residues. The CDR3 nucleotides are TGTGCCAGCAGACGGACAGGGGGCAATCCCTCGAATGAGCAGTTCTTC. Residues: CASRRTGGNPSNEQFF.

This clonotype turned up a few times. The V call is TRBV7-3, the J call TRBJ2-5, with D possibly matching TRBD2 (6 bases). V gave up 5 bases and J gave up 5 bases, with 15 bases separating them. The CDR3 spans 14 residues. CDR1 and CDR2 from the germline V gene are SGHTA and FQGTGA. The CDR3 DNA follows: TGTGCCAGCAGCCCAACTATGGCGGGGGAGACCCAGTACTTC. As protein: CASSPTMAGETQYF.

The chain uses TRBV5-1 and TRBJ2-1, with 8 bases lining up with TRBD2. Germline V gene lookup returns CDR1 SGHRS and CDR2 YFSETQ. This CDR3 has 13 residues. The trim removed 4 bases at V and 9 bases at J, leaving 6 bases unmatched. The CDR3 nucleotides read TGCGCCAGCAGCCCGGGGGGGAGGGGTGAGCAGTTCTTC. It codes for CASSPGGRGEQFF.

The J gene is TRBJ2-7, the V gene TRBV12-3 or TRBV12-4, with 7 positions matching TRBD2. The length of the CDR3 is 15 residues. V shed 1 base, J shed 0 bases, and the junction held 3 bases outside the gene matches. The CDR3 reads CASSLVSGISYEQYF. CDR3 sequence (DNA): TGTGCCAGCAGTTTAGTGAGCGGGATCTCCTACGAGCAGTACTTC.

The chain employs TRBV6-5 and TRBJ2-4; D unclear. V was cut by 6 bases and J by 6 bases, with 21 bases left in between. The CDR3 spans 16 residues. Germline V gives CDR1 MNHEY, CDR2 SVGAGI. CDR3 coding DNA: TGTGCCAGCAGCCGTCACGAAGGCCTAGGTTCAAACATTCAGTACTTC. Translating gives CASSRHEGLGSNIQYF.

This clonotype was detected only a few times. The V call is TRBV10-1, the J call TRBJ2-1; 8 bases match TRBD1. This CDR3 contains 16 residues. V dropped 3 bases and J dropped 8; count of bases not matched to a gene: 12. Germline CDR1 is WNHNN and CDR2 is SYGVQD (reference sequence). This CDR3 is CASSEYGTGGLHEQFF. CDR3 coding DNA: TGCGCCAGCAGTGAATACGGGACAGGAGGACTCCATGAGCAGTTCTTC.

The chain links TRBV7-9 to TRBJ2-7; D is ambiguous. The CDR3 loop spans 15 amino acids. Trimming took 5 bases from V and 3 from J, leaving 17 bases between them. The germline CDR1 and CDR2 sequences are SEHNR and FQNEAQ (reference sequence). CDR3: CASSPRLGAVYEQYF. The CDR3 bases are TGTGCCAGCAGCCCGAGACTGGGTGCCGTCTACGAGCAGTACTTC. Full variable domain (outside the CDR3, taken from reference TRBV7-9 and TRBJ2-7): DTGVSQNPRHKITKRGQNVTFRCDPISEHNRLYWYRQTLGQGPEFLTYFQNEAQLEKSRLLSDRFSAERPKGSFSTLEIQRTEQGDSAMYLCASSPRLGAVYEQYFGPGTRLTVT.

This chain joins TRBV20-1 and TRBJ2-1, with 11 bases identical to TRBD2. This CDR3 is 16 amino acids long. Germline CDR1 DFQATT, CDR2 SNEGSKA (reference sequence). With V trimmed by 5 bases and J by 7 bases, 13 bases remained unmatched. This CDR3 is CSASGTSGFLRNEQFF. The CDR3 nucleotides are TGCAGTGCTTCCGGGACTAGCGGTTTTTTAAGGAATGAGCAGTTCTTC.

There are many counts of this clonotype. This chain uses TRBV18 with TRBJ2-7; D may be TRBD2 (5 bases). Germline-derived CDR1 and CDR2 are KGHSH and LQKENI. This CDR3 comprises 13 residues. Trimming shortened V by 4 bases and J by 5 bases, and 12 bases separated the two germline ends. In nucleotides, the CDR3 is TGTGCCAGCTCACGGAAGGACGGGAACGAGCAGTACTTC. Protein: CASSRKDGNEQYF.

This chain joins TRBV10-2 and TRBJ2-7, with 11 bases that match TRBD1. CDR1 and CDR2 from the germline V gene are WSHSY and SAAADI. The CDR3 spans 14 residues. The V and J ends lost 7 bases and 7 bases, in that order; junction bases with no gene match: 9. This CDR3 is CASTRQDRGQEQYF. The CDR3, as DNA: TGCGCCAGCACCCGGCAGGACAGGGGGCAAGAGCAGTACTTC.

V and J are TRBV28 and TRBJ1-5; TRBD1 matches 8 bases. V gave up 9 bases and J gave up 7 bases; unmatched junction bases: 8. CDR1 and CDR2 (germline): MDHEN, SYDVKM. This CDR3 has 13 amino acids. The CDR3 coding sequence is TGTGCCAGTACCCAGGGGGCACAGCAGCCCCAGCATTTT. Translation gives CASTQGAQQPQHF.

This clonotype was seen a few times. This rearrangement joins TRBV10-3 to TRBJ1-2; D is undetermined. The CDR3 contains 14 residues. The germline CDR1 and CDR2 sequences are ENHRY and SYGVKD. V lost 8 bases and J 4 bases, leaving 17 bases between the germline ends. In DNA, the CDR3 is TGTGCCATCTCGACGGATTTGGGGTCCTATGGCTACACCTTC. This sequence encodes CAISTDLGSYGYTF.

The rearrangement links TRBV18 to TRBJ2-1; 10 bases match TRBD1. Germline V gene lookup returns CDR1 KGHSH and CDR2 LQKENI. V shed 3 bases, J shed 9 bases, and the junction held 11 bases outside the gene matches. The CDR3 runs 16 residues. The CDR3 loop reads CASSPPGTGASGEQFF. CDR3 bases: TGTGCCAGCTCACCTCCCGGGACAGGGGCGTCGGGTGAGCAGTTCTTC. The full variable domain, its missing parts supplied by reference TRBV18 and TRBJ2-1, is NAGVMQNPRHLVRRRGQEARLRCSPMKGHSHVYWYRQLPEEGLKFMVYLQKENIIDESGMPKERFSAEFPKEGPSILRIQQVVRGDSAAYFCASSPPGTGASGEQFFGPGTRLTVL.

V is TRBV7-6 and J is TRBJ2-7; D gene uncertain. Trimming took off 4 bases at V and 12 bases at J, with 22 bases between the two ends. This CDR3 comprises 14 residues. Per germline, CDR1 SGHVS and CDR2 FNYEAQ. DNA for the CDR3: TGTGCCAGCAGCTACCGAACACCCCTATACTCCCGGTACTTC. Residues: CASSYRTPLYSRYF.

V usage is TRBV12-3 or TRBV12-4 and J usage is TRBJ2-5; either TRBD1 or TRBD2 may supply D (5 bases each). Matching the DNA end better, TRBJ2-1 makes the J call doubtful. The CDR3 runs to 16 residues. The CDR3 DNA is TGTGCCAGCAGTAAGCCGGGACGGCAAGAGCAAGAGACCCAGTTCTTC. Amino acid sequence: CASSKPGRQEQETQFF.

The CDR3 DNA reads TGCGCCAGCAGCCGTCATGACAGTGGGGCCTACAATGAGCAGTTCTTC. Protein product: CASSRHDSGAYNEQFF. The chain joins TRBV4-1 to TRBJ2-1; weak D call: TRBD1 (5 bases). Germline assignment: CDR1 MGHRA and CDR2 YSYEKL. The CDR3 covers 16 residues. The V end lost 4 bases, the J end lost 2 bases, and 15 bases lay between the germline ends.

This clonotype has a handful of counts. This sequence joins TRBV29-1 and TRBJ2-3, with D unclear. Germline V gene lookup returns CDR1 SQVTM and CDR2 ANQGSEA. The CDR3 runs to 14 residues. Trimming pared 6 bases from V and 2 bases from J, leaving 15 bases between. This CDR3 is CSVMGPRDTDTQYF. CDR3 sequence (DNA): TGCAGCGTAATGGGCCCTCGCGACACAGATACGCAGTATTTT.

V gene TRBV5-1 combines with J gene TRBJ2-3; 7 bases map to TRBD1. Losses at the gene ends were 0 bases for V and 1 base for J; bases not matched to a gene: 5. CDR3 length: 16 amino acids. Germline V lookup: CDR1 SGHRS, CDR2 YFSETQ. The CDR3 is CASSLAQGSRTDTQYF. In DNA form, the CDR3 reads TGCGCCAGCAGCTTGGCACAGGGGAGTCGCACAGATACGCAGTATTTT.

This chain connects TRBV3-1 to TRBJ2-2; no reliable D call. This CDR3 region has 14 residues. Trimming pared 1 base from V and 3 bases from J, leaving 6 bases between. Germline V CDR1 and CDR2: LGHDT, YNNKEL (reference sequence). The CDR3 loop is CASSQGIYTGELFF. The CDR3, as DNA: TGTGCCAGCAGCCAAGGGATTTACACCGGGGAGCTGTTTTTT.

This clonotype was counted once. Sequence at one end of the junction differs from germline and may be a read error. The V call is TRBV7-9, the J call TRBJ2-3; 14 nucleotides match TRBD2. The CDR3 totals 16 residues. The germline V gene has CDR1 SEHNR and CDR2 FQNEAQ (reference sequence). As DNA, the CDR3 is TGTGCCAGCAGCTTAGGACTAGCGGGAGGGATGGATACGCAGTGTTTT. Translated: CASSLGLAGGMDTQCF.

The chain links TRBV10-1 to TRBJ2-7; 10 bases line up with TRBD1. There are 15 residues in the CDR3. V lost 3 bases to trimming and J lost 5 bases; unmatched junction nucleotides: 7. Germline CDR1 and CDR2: WNHNN and SYGVQD (reference sequence). The CDR3 DNA follows: TGCGCCAGCAGTGAAGGGACAGGGGCTATTGACGAGCAGTACTTC. Amino acids: CASSEGTGAIDEQYF.

This clonotype was seen a handful of times. The rearrangement joins TRBV2 to TRBJ2-7, with TRBD2 matching 8 bases. CDR3 length equals 13 residues. Per the germline V gene, CDR1 is SNHLY and CDR2 is FYNNEI. V shed 6 bases, J shed 1 base, and the junction held 2 bases outside the gene matches. CDR3 nucleotide sequence: TGTGCCAGCAGAGCGGGGGAATCCTACGAGCAGTACTTC. It codes for CASRAGESYEQYF.

Only a few counts were recorded for this clonotype. The chain combines TRBV7-9 with TRBJ2-1; a possible D gene is TRBD2 (5 bases). V gave up 5 bases and J gave up 0 bases, with 14 bases separating them. Germline-derived CDR1 and CDR2 are SEHNR and FQNEAQ (reference sequence). The CDR3 has 16 amino acids. Here the CDR3 reads CASSAGLGSSYNEQFF. CDR3 DNA sequence: TGTGCCAGCAGCGCCGGACTGGGGAGCTCCTACAATGAGCAGTTCTTC.

V gene TRBV7-6 combines with J gene TRBJ2-4; TRBD1 might be the D (6 bases). Gene TRBJ2-7 matches the end of the DNA better, so the J call may be wrong. The germline V gene encodes CDR1 SGHVS and CDR2 FNYEAQ. The CDR3 covers 13 residues. The CDR3 reads CASSSQGTVEQYF. CDR3 DNA sequence: TGTGCCAGCAGTTCCCAGGGGACGGTCGAGCAGTACTTC.

The sample holds a few counts of this clonotype. V gene TRBV10-3 combines with J gene TRBJ2-5; 9 bases agree with TRBD1. CDR3 length: 15 amino acids. Germline-derived CDR1 and CDR2 are ENHRY and SYGVKD. The V segment lost 6 bases and the J segment 5 bases; nucleotides outside the gene matches: 10. CDR3 protein: CAISATGGDGETQYF. CDR3 DNA sequence: TGTGCCATCAGCGCTACAGGGGGCGATGGGGAGACCCAGTACTTC.

This clonotype was found a few times. The gene calls are TRBV5-6 and TRBJ2-6; 8 bases align to TRBD1. CDR1 SGHDT and CDR2 YYEEEE come from the germline V gene. The CDR3 is 15 amino acids. With 4 bases clipped from V and 2 bases from J, the junction kept 2 bases outside the gene matches. The CDR3 here is CASSDRGTGANVLTF. DNA for the CDR3: TGTGCCAGCAGCGACAGGGGAACTGGGGCCAACGTCCTGACTTTC.

At least ten counts were recorded for this clonotype. The chain has TRBV15 and TRBJ2-7, with no clear D. V lost 1 base and J lost 2, with 12 bases in between. Germline V gene data show CDR1 as LNHNV and CDR2 as YYDKDF (reference sequence). This CDR3 contains 15 residues. CDR3 sequence reads: CATSRGAGSPYEQYF. In nucleotides, the CDR3 is TGTGCCACCAGCAGAGGCGCAGGTTCTCCCTACGAGCAGTACTTC.

The chain couples TRBV29-1 to TRBJ2-4, with D possibly being TRBD1 (5 bases). Matching the DNA end better, TRBJ2-7 makes the J call doubtful. In germline, CDR1 is SQVTM, CDR2 ANQGSEA. The CDR3 runs 14 residues. The CDR3 here is CSVSATVSPYEQYF. For the CDR3, the DNA is TGCAGCGTTTCCGCGACAGTGAGCCCCTACGAGCAGTACTTC.

This clonotype appeared a single time. The chain combines TRBV5-1 with TRBJ1-1; D remains unclear. CDR1 SGHRS and CDR2 YFSETQ come from the germline V gene. The CDR3 runs 15 residues. V was trimmed by 0 bases and J by 3 bases, leaving 12 bases between them. CDR3: CASSLDGLGDTEAFF. For the CDR3, the DNA is TGCGCCAGCAGCTTGGATGGACTCGGGGACACTGAAGCTTTCTTT.

As to this clonotype: Mismatch with germline at one junction end may stem from a read error. The chain joins TRBV28 to TRBJ2-7, with a possible D match to TRBD2 (6 bases). The CDR3 has 12 amino acids. Germline V gives CDR1 MDHEN, CDR2 SYDVKM. The CDR3: CTSSSPAGEQYF. The DNA of the CDR3 is TGTACCAGCAGCTCTCCCGCGGGGGAGCAGTACTTC.

The gene calls are TRBV5-5 and TRBJ2-6; a weak D match, TRBD2 (5 bases). The V gene lost 7 bases and the J gene lost 0 bases, with 8 bases spanning the gap. The CDR3 has 14 residues. Per germline, CDR1 SGHKS and CDR2 YYEKEE (reference sequence). Here the CDR3 reads CASHGVSGANVLTF. The CDR3 DNA sequence: TGTGCCAGCCACGGGGTCTCTGGGGCCAACGTCCTGACTTTC.

CDR3 in DNA: TGTGCCAGCAGTGAATGGGGGGGGTTGAGCTCCTACAATGAGCAGTTCTTC. This translates into CASSEWGGLSSYNEQFF. The V and J genes are TRBV6-1 and TRBJ2-1; 7 bases match TRBD2. The CDR3 covers 17 residues. CDR1 is MNHNS, CDR2 SASEGT, per germline. With V trimmed by 2 bases and J by 0 bases, 7 bases remained unmatched.